The sequence of this T cell receptor beta chain was determined in a study of cytomegalovirus exposure and HLA in healthy donors (dated by TCRdb to about 2017). As for the study more broadly: According to a later analysis, one platform produced both the roughly 110 validation repertoires and the 670 or so repertoires of the first cohort. The study aimed to test whether signatures of past pathogen exposure could be identified by cataloging public T cell receptors. In addition to the first cohort of around 670 subjects, a separate validation cohort of 130 or so different subjects was used. To predict cytomegalovirus infection status, the study combined high-throughput TCR immunosequencing, statistical association of individual TCRs with disease status, and machine learning.

Separate from the approximately 670-subject first cohort, the validation cohort of more than 90 subjects was the group to which the donors belonged. Libraries came from the immunoSEQ multiplex PCR assay. In the authors' own workflow: A statistical classification framework was developed to diagnose cytomegalovirus status using the catalog of TCR beta chain sequences. TCRdb mirrors the immuneACCESS table, restricted to in-frame sequences. Some clones are absent from its copies; in checked studies, under half trace to an unresolved V gene, and the reason for the others is unknown. V and J calls and clone size come straight from that table; D and trimming were deduced from the DNA. The sample table records approximately 160,000 clones; 91% of these occur just once. About 3% of the sample belongs to the ten largest clones. Results and caveats for the whole study, not just this receptor: The authors suggested that the approach could potentially be generalized to other disease states and immunological phenotypes. Of the cluster scores, around 95% were above 0 in a later analysis, which found that TCRs clustered in the first cohort also tended to co-occur in the 120 or so validation repertoires. The study gave a list of about 160 TCR beta chains associated with cytomegalovirus. In both the original and validation cohorts, the classifier was reported to diagnose cytomegalovirus status with high specificity and sensitivity. In vitro tests confirmed that a few of the cytomegalovirus-associated TCR beta chains recognize cytomegalovirus antigens. Most TCR sequences were seen in very few donors, while some public TCRs were found in many individuals. The validation cohort had no HLA typing available for a later analysis, so co-occurrence within that cohort was assessed over all 120 or so repertoires.

This clone appeared once. Its binding antigen is unknown. No base-level quality is on record; no much larger clone is a single base apart. Other DNA sequences within the sample encode an identical CDR3. V has 0 bases trimmed and J has 4 bases trimmed; junction bases matching no gene number 2. Taken from cysteine to phenylalanine, the CDR3 has 14 residues. Here the CDR3 DNA is all that survives: 42 bases in frame from base 1. Reading the germline V gene gives CDR1 SGHRS and CDR2 YFSETQ. This TCR was sampled from a woman between 18 and 29 years old in good health and CMV-seropositive. The rearrangement joined TRBV5-1 to TRBJ2-7; TRBD1 lines up with 9 middle nucleotides. The sample consisted of PBMCs. The DNA sequence is TGCGCCAGCAGCTTGGTACAGGGGGCTTACGAGCAGTACTTC. This sequence encodes CASSLVQGAYEQYF.